This TCR beta chain was recovered during a study of T cell repertoires in cytomegalovirus infection. The wider study: Through public TCR beta signatures, both CMV infection and matching HLA type were indicated.

MiXCR, run by TCRdb on the reads, gives a single entry per CDR3 protein. The sample lists roughly 990,000 distinct CDR3 sequences; around 30% were seen once. Looked up from germline, CDR1 is SGHDT and CDR2 is YYEEEE. Trimming shortened V by 4 bases and J by 7 bases, and 21 bases separated the two germline ends. CDR3 length: 16 residues. This clonotype was observed once. Antigen: not known. The study, taken as a whole, reports: Clonotypes of TCR beta that were HLA-C-restricted and CMV-specific dominated the ex vivo response.

The sample was cultured CD8+ T cells from PBMCs, taken from culture after CMV antigen stimulation. V gene TRBV5-6 combines with J gene TRBJ2-1; D uncertain. The sequence was collected from a human donor in good health (CMV status not recorded). Some clones in this sample may be carry-over from other donors' samples. In DNA form, the CDR3 reads TGTGCCAGCAGCCCAGTACGTCCAGCGTTACCTAATGAGCAGTTCTTC. Protein: CASSPVRPALPNEQFF. Supplemented by reference TRBV5-6 and TRBJ2-1, the full variable domain reads DAGVTQSPTHLIKTRGQQVTLRCSPKSGHDTVSWYQQALGQGPQFIFQYYEEEERQRGNFPDRFSGHQFPNYSSELNVNALLLGDSALYLCASSPVRPALPNEQFFGPGTRLTVL.